The sequence of this T cell receptor (beta chain) was determined in a study of T cell responses to AZD1222 COVID-19 vaccine. The length of the CDR3 is 13 residues. Germline-derived CDR1 and CDR2 are KGHSY and FQNENV. Trimming cost V 5 bases and J 8 bases, with 15 bases left between them. Whole-study results and caveats: Mapped onto spike, vaccine-associated CD4 TCRs spanned it and were dominant at 160-218 and 743-854.

The protocol was immunoSEQ multiplex PCR, while the TCRdb copy is restricted to in-frame clones and leaves out a portion. The sample has roughly 200,000 clones, around 92% seen once. Note on this clone: Its matching antigen is unknown.

The TCR sequence derives from an adult in good health. The sample was peripheral blood, taken on day 0 of AZD1222 vaccination. The rearrangement uses TRBV16 and TRBJ1-2; D not certain. CDR3 in DNA: TGTGCCAGCAGCTCCTCGAGGCAAGAGGGCTACACCTTC. As protein: CASSSSRQEGYTF.